This T cell receptor beta chain was retrieved from a study of blood T cell repertoires in COVID-19. Study-level background: Researchers got acute and convalescent COVID-19 samples from the United States, Italy and Spain.

The V segment lost 5 bases and the J segment 1 base; nucleotides outside the gene matches: 11. This CDR3 contains 17 residues. Germline-derived CDR1 and CDR2 are LNHDA and SQIVND (reference sequence). In the authors' workflow: Amplification of reference gene primers was used by the study to estimate nucleated cell counts. Measured with immunoSEQ multiplex PCR; TCRdb has only the in-frame clones, and not every one. V, J and clone size are taken as reported in that table, and D and trimming were inferred from the DNA itself. The sample records roughly 290,000 clones, roughly 90% being singletons. The chain recombines TRBV19 with TRBJ2-5, with TRBD1 matching 9 bases. Sequenced input: peripheral blood. The sequence derives from a woman aged 30 to 39 with COVID-19, enrolled during active disease. In nucleotides, the CDR3 is TGTGCCAGTAGTGAGGGACAGGGCACAAATTTCCAAGAGACCCAGTACTTC. It specifies CASSEGQGTNFQETQYF.